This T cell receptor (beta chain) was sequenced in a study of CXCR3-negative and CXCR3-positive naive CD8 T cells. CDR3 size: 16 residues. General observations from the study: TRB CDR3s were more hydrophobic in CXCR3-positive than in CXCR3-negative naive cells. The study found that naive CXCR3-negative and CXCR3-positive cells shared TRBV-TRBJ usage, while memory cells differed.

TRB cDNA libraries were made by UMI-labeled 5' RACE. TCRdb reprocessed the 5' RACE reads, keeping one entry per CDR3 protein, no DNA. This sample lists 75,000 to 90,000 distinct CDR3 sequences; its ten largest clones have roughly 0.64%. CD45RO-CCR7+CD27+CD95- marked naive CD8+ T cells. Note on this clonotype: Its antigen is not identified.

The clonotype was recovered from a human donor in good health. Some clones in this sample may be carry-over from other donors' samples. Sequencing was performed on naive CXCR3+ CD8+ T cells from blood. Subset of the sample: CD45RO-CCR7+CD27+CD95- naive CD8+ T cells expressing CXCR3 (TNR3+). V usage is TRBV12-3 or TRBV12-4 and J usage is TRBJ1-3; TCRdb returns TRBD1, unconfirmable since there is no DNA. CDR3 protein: CASSLADSDSGNTIYF.